This T cell receptor beta chain originates from a study of vaccination and CD4 T cells after COVID-19. Judged by abundance, this clonotype is medium-sized. The antigen is undetermined. Indicated treatment: roughly 11-day PBMC culture with coronavirus spike peptide pools or control peptides (ViraFEST assay). Whole-study findings and limits: Convalescent patients' median share of reactive clones seen only post-vaccination was approximately 90%.

An Oncomine TCR Beta short-read assay was used to sequence the DNA from cultured CD4+ T cells. A single record per CDR3 protein comes from TCRdb applying MiXCR to the PCR reads. The table has 15,000 to 20,000 distinct CDR3 sequences, 44% seen once. Trimming took 3 bases from V and 4 from J, leaving 7 bases between them. The CDR3 is 12 residues long. CDR1 is SGHDT, CDR2 YYEEEE, per germline. The sample here was CD4+ T cells from blood, cultured in vitro, taken before SARS-CoV-2 vaccination. The V gene is TRBV5-6, the J gene TRBJ1-2; no reliable D call. The clonotype originates from a human donor who had recovered from COVID-19. CDR3 in amino acids: CASSSHLYGYTF. DNA for the CDR3: TGTGCCAGCAGCTCGCATCTCTATGGCTACACCTTC. The complete variable domain, with remaining parts taken from reference TRBV5-6 and TRBJ1-2, reads DAGVTQSPTHLIKTRGQQVTLRCSPKSGHDTVSWYQQALGQGPQFIFQYYEEEERQRGNFPDRFSGHQFPNYSSELNVNALLLGDSALYLCASSSHLYGYTFGSGTRLTVV.